The next 5 T cell receptor beta chains were all read from a single sample in a study of T-cell memory formation after mild COVID-19. TCRdb re-called the 5' RACE reads through MiXCR, storing one row per CDR3 protein. This table has about 400,000 distinct CDR3 sequences, roughly an eighth appearing once. The sample taken for sequencing was PBMCs or a T cell subset sorted from them (not recorded which). Receptors originate from a man aged 18 to 30 who had mild COVID-19 (a few samples of this study predate the infection). Cell type and time point are not known.

The genes are TRBV5-1 and TRBJ2-7, with TRBD2 as a possible D gene (6 bases). V was pared by 0 bases and J by 4 bases, with 17 bases between. CDR3 length: 16 amino acids. From germline, CDR1 is SGHRS and CDR2 YFSETQ. This chain's CDR3 is CASSLEGGWVGYEQYF. CDR3 DNA sequence: TGCGCCAGCAGCTTGGAGGGAGGTTGGGTTGGGTACGAGCAGTACTTC.

This chain connects TRBV5-1 to TRBJ1-1; possibly TRBD1 for D (6 bases). CDR3 size: 15 residues. CDR1 is SGHRS and CDR2 is YFSETQ in the germline V gene. V was trimmed by 2 bases and J by 3 bases, leaving 14 bases between them. The CDR3 nucleotides are TGCGCCAGCAGCTTAGGGCCGGAGGGGGACACTGAAGCTTTCTTT. Residues: CASSLGPEGDTEAFF.

This clonotype appeared many times. The chain has TRBV20-1 and TRBJ2-5; a weak D match, TRBD2 (5 bases). With 3 bases removed from V and 7 bases from J, the gap between germline ends came to 12 bases. The germline CDR1 and CDR2 sequences are DFQATT and SNEGSKA (reference sequence). The CDR3 is 12 amino acids. The CDR3 nucleotides are TGCAGTGCTAGGGGGTCCGAGGGGACCCAGTACTTC. Its translation is CSARGSEGTQYF.

The chain joins TRBV4-2 to TRBJ2-5; the match to TRBD2 covers 8 bases. V lost 1 base to trimming and J lost 3 bases; unmatched junction nucleotides: 4. Looked up from germline, CDR1 is LGHNA and CDR2 is YNFKEQ. The CDR3 is 15 residues long. The CDR3 region is CASSQVRRGEETQYF. CDR3 DNA: TGTGCCAGCAGCCAAGTTAGGCGGGGGGAAGAGACCCAGTACTTC.

This chain uses TRBV12-3 or TRBV12-4 with TRBJ2-7; 8 bases agree with TRBD1. V lost 5 bases and J lost 5; bases outside the gene matches: 5. The CDR3 sequence is 13 residues long. The CDR3 here is CASSRTGGHEQYV. CDR3 DNA sequence: TGTGCCAGCAGTAGAACAGGGGGGCACGAGCAGTACGTC.